This TCR beta chain was identified during a study of blood T cell repertoires in COVID-19 (dated by TCRdb to 2019 to 2021). Study-level background: The collaborator samples originated in the United States, Italy and Spain and spanned the acute and convalescent phases of COVID-19. The material from the prospective study consisted of cDNA or gDNA derived from T cells, B-cell-depleted T cells, or PBMCs. Subjects who had been exposed to COVID-19, were actively infected with it, or had recovered from it provided the deeply sampled blood TCRbeta repertoires that made up the dataset. The repertoires were released in a freely available public database intended as a resource for research on the immune response to SARS-CoV-2. Samples were obtained from the ongoing ImmuneRACE study (first 160 participants) and from roughly 1,300 subjects provided by 6 global collaborators. Nearly every sample came with metadata listing a de-identified subject ID, COVID-19 status, age in years and sex. Where HLA class I and class II types were available, the types were taken from metadata supplied by the sample provider, not from assay-based typing.

The immunoSEQ Assay, a bias-controlled multiplex PCR, was used to amplify TCRbeta CDR3 regions from genomic DNA. The original methods were these. The number of nucleated cells in each sample was estimated from the amplification of reference gene primers within the assay. To quantify the absolute abundance of each unique TCRbeta CDR3 rearrangement, sequence reads were collapsed and filtered. Productive Simpson clonality was computed per sample as the square root of Simpson's diversity index over productive rearrangements. TCRdb re-hosts the immuneACCESS table, in-frame sequences only. Its copies lack some clones; in the studies checked, an unresolved V gene accounts for under half of them, and the cause for the rest is not known. The D gene and trimming were derived from the DNA, and the V and J assignments and clone size from that table. The sample table records about 160,000 clones; almost 85% of these occur just once. Clones ranked in the top ten supply about 20% of the sample.

Whole blood was collected in K2EDTA tubes by collaborating institutions according to the institutions' own protocols. For TCRbeta analysis, collaborators shipped samples in one of three forms: frozen whole blood, isolated PBMCs, or DNA extracted from either of those sample types. Remarks on this clone: What this receptor recognizes is not known. Base qualities are not recorded, but no much larger clone differs from it by a single base.

What the research found in general, with its limitations: Clinical and demographic metadata were provided uncurated, with the amount varying by source and participant.

Specimen: peripheral blood. The clonotype comes from an elderly woman with acute or convalescent COVID-19.

The CDR3 reads as follows: CASSESGAWNTEAFF. The DNA sequence is given as TGTGCCAGCAGTGAATCGGGTGCCTGGAACACTGAAGCTTTCTTT. The receptor chain draws on TRBV25-1 and TRBJ1-1; no D gene can be assigned with confidence. The V end loses 1 base and the J end loses 1 base, and a stretch of 10 bases separates them. CDR1 and CDR2 were assigned from the germline V gene as MGHDK and SYGVNS. Measured from the cysteine to the phenylalanine, the CDR3 is 15 residues long. Here the CDR3 DNA is all that survives: 45 bases in frame from base 1.